This record covers a single TCR beta chain. This CDR3 comprises 13 residues. Germline CDR1 MDHEN, CDR2 SYDVKM. The V gene lost 6 bases and the J gene lost 7 bases, with 15 bases spanning the gap. Clones were read by immunoSEQ multiplex PCR, and TCRdb kept only the in-frame ones, dropping some. The data hold a few hundred thousand clones, with approximately 86% observed a single time. These data are taken from a study of blood T cell repertoires in COVID-19. Participants had their cohort set by participant-reported clinical history. The rearrangement joins TRBV28 to TRBJ1-2; D not resolved. The receptor was isolated from a woman aged 40 to 50 with acute COVID-19. Sequencing used PBMCs or T cells enriched from blood (not recorded which). The DNA of the CDR3 is TGTGCCAGCAGCCTTGGGCAGGATGGTGGCTACACCTTC. Protein product: CASSLGQDGGYTF.